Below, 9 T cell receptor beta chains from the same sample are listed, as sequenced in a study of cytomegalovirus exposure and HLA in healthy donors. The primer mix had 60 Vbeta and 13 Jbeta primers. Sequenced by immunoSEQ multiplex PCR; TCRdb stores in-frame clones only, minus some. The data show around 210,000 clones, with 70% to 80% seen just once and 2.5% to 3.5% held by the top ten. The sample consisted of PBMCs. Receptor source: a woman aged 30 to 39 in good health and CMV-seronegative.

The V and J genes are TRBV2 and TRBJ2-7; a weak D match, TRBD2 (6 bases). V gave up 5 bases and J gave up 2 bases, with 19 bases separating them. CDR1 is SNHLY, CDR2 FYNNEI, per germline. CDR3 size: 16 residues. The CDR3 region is CASSWEAGRGTYEQYF. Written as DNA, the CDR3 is TGTGCCAGCAGTTGGGAGGCGGGACGAGGAACCTACGAGCAGTACTTC.

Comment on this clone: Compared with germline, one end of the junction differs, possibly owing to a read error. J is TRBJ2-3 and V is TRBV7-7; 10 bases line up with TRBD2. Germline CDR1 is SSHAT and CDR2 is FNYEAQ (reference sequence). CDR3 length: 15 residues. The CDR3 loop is CASSSSSGGTDTQYF. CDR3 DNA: TGTGCTAGCAGCTCATCTAGCGGGGGAACAGATACGCAGTATTTT. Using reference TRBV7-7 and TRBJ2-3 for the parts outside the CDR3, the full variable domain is GAGVSQSPRYKVTKRGQDVTLRCDPISSHATLYWYQQALGQGPEFLTYFNYEAQPDKSGLPSDRFSAERPEGSISTLTIQRTEQRDSAMYRCASSSSSGGTDTQYFGPGTRLTVL.

CDR3 DNA: TGTGCCAGTAGTATACGGGACAGGGACTTGGAAAATGAGCAGTTCTTC. This encodes CASSIRDRDLENEQFF. V usage is TRBV19 and J usage is TRBJ2-1, with 9 positions matching TRBD1. After removal of 2 bases from V and 7 bases from J, the junction contained 9 bases not matched to a gene. The CDR3 consists of 16 residues. CDR1 is LNHDA and CDR2 is SQIVND in the germline V gene (reference sequence).

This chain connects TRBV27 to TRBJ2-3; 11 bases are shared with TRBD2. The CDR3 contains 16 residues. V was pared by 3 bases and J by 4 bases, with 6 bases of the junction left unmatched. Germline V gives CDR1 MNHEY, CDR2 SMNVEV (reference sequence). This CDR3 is CASSLLAGGYADTQYF. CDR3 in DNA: TGTGCCAGCAGTTTGCTAGCGGGGGGTTACGCAGATACGCAGTATTTT.

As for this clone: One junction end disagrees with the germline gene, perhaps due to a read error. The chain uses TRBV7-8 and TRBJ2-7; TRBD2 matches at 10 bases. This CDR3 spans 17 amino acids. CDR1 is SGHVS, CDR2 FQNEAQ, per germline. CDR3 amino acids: CASRLGPSGSIAYEQYF. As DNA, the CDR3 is TGTGCCAGCCGCTTGGGACCTAGCGGGAGTATCGCCTACGAGCAGTACTTC. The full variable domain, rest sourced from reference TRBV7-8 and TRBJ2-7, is GAGVSQSPRYKVAKRGQDVALRCDPISGHVSLFWYQQALGQGPEFLTYFQNEAQLDKSGLPSDRFFAERPEGSVSTLKIQRTQQEDSAVYLCASRLGPSGSIAYEQYFGPGTRLTVT.

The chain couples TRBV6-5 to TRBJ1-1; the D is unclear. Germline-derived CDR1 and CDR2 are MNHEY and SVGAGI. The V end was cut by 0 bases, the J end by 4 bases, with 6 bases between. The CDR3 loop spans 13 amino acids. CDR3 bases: TGTGCCAGCAGTTACTCAGCGGGCACTGAAGCTTTCTTT. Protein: CASSYSAGTEAFF.

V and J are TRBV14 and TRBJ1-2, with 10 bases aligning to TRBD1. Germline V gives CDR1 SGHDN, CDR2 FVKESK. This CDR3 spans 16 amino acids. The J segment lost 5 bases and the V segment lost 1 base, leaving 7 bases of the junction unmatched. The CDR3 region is CASSQVMGQGTYGYTF. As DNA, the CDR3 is TGTGCCAGCAGCCAAGTGATGGGACAGGGGACGTATGGCTACACCTTC.

For the CDR3, the DNA is TGTGCCAGCAGTGACGCCCCATCTAGCGGGAGCACAGATACGCAGTATTTT. Translated: CASSDAPSSGSTDTQYF. This rearrangement joins TRBV6-4 to TRBJ2-3; 8 bases agree with TRBD2. The CDR3 runs to 17 residues. Unmatched junction bases numbered 7, after V lost 2 bases and J lost 0 bases. CDR1 and CDR2 from the germline V gene are MRHNA and SNTAGT.

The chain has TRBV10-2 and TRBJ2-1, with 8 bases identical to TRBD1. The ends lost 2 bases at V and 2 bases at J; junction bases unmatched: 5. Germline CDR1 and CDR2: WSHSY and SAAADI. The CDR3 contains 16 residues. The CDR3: CASSERQGAPYNEQFF. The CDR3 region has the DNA TGCGCCAGCAGTGAGCGTCAGGGGGCCCCCTACAATGAGCAGTTCTTC.